This T cell receptor (beta chain) stems from a study of identifying expanded T cells in peripheral blood (dated by TCRdb to between 2017 and 2020). About the investigation overall: Four technical replicates, made by sequencing separate aliquots from the same pool of genomic DNA, were compared pairwise. Summary of the overall study and its limitations: For all healthy donors, the variance in clone template counts between two-week samples rose significantly as total template count increased. The authors expected that biological variance in healthy repertoires might rise further over much longer intervals, such as months to years. Across all healthy-donor time intervals, the beta-binomial model significantly lowered both the number of clones called differentially abundant and the false-positive rate. Approximately 1.2 differentially abundant clones were flagged by the binomial model between technical replicates, whereas about 15 and 19 were flagged over about two weeks and four weeks, respectively.

The table lists this clone with a count of one. It lacks a known antigen. Base-call qualities are not available, and no considerably larger clone is one nucleotide away. During the collection period, no immune events, such as infections, were documented for the healthy donors. Blood repertoires from healthy donors were used as a training cohort for calibrating time-dependent variance in a beta-binomial model of differential abundance of T-cell clones. The training cohort comprised about ten healthy donors, 3 female and 7 male. An age range of roughly 29 to 65 years, with an average of roughly 40 years, was recorded for the donors. Whole blood was collected from each healthy donor at three time points spaced about two weeks apart and obtained from a commercial supplier. For immunosequencing, genomic DNA was extracted from unsorted whole blood. The immunoSEQ Assay, which uses bias-controlled multiplex PCR amplification of genomic DNA, was used to profile TCRbeta CDR3 regions. From the authors' description of their analysis: To quantify the absolute abundance of each unique TCRbeta CDR3 region, the sequences were collapsed and filtered. Differential abundance was tested with two models: a binomial (Fisher-equivalent) model and a beta-binomial model that adds time-dependent variance fitted from healthy donors. Clones with fewer than 5 combined templates were removed, and a clone was called differentially abundant if the clone's Benjamini-Hochberg FDR was below 0.01. Beta-binomial variance was modeled as a function of total template count across the two samples using the form v = (b*log(k)+a)^2. TCRdb's version of the immuneACCESS table is confined to in-frame rearrangements and falls short of the full clone set. An unresolved V gene accounts for under half of the shortfall where checked; the remainder is of unknown origin. The D gene and trimming were derived from the DNA, and the V and J assignments and clone size from that table. For this sample there are about 52,000 clones; roughly 82% appear just once. In total, the top ten clones hold 14% of the sample.

The CDR3 measures 15 amino acids from cysteine to phenylalanine. The DNA shown is the 45-base CDR3, in frame from base 1. For CDR1 and CDR2, the germline V gene lists SGDLS and YYNGEE. Trimming leaves V shorter by 0 bases and J shorter by 10 bases, with the junction holding 8 bases beyond the gene matches. Sequenced sample: blood. The chain uses TRBV9 and TRBJ2-1; TRBD2 lines up with 9 middle nucleotides. The receptor was isolated from a person aged 18 to 70 in good health. The CDR3 here reads CASSVDSGRYGEQFF. The DNA sequence follows: TGTGCCAGCAGCGTAGACAGCGGGAGGTACGGGGAGCAGTTCTTC.